The present entry profiles one TCR beta chain with its context. Its target is unknown. The data derive from a study of T cell responses to AZD1222 COVID-19 vaccine. Overall study: Whether given at about 4 or about 12 weeks, second doses were pooled.

Overall study results and limits: Spike was spanned by vaccine-associated CD4 TCRs, which were dominant at 160-218 and 743-854.

This CDR3 is built from 16 residues. Germline loops: CDR1 SGHVT, CDR2 SQSDAQ. V was trimmed by 7 bases and J by 3 bases, leaving 22 bases between them. Clones were sequenced by immunoSEQ multiplex PCR, and TCRdb holds only the in-frame ones, with some missing. Among about 140,000 clones listed, roughly 90% were seen once. The sample here was peripheral blood, taken on day 0 of AZD1222 vaccination. This receptor was taken from an adult in good health. This chain links TRBV7-4 with TRBJ2-7; either TRBD1 or TRBD2 may fit D (5 bases each). CDR3 region: CASNDPRGQLFYEQYF. In nucleotides, the CDR3 is TGTGCCAGCAATGACCCCCGGGGCCAACTCTTCTACGAGCAGTACTTC.